The subject of this entry is one T cell receptor beta chain. These data come from a study of identical twins. TCRdb independently ran MiXCR on the 5' RACE reads; one entry per CDR3 protein. The sample yields a few hundred thousand distinct CDR3 sequences, roughly 8% seen once. The data also belong to a second study, concerning yellow fever vaccine responses in identical twins.

The TCR sequence derives from a woman aged 18-29 years in good health. Sequencing used CD8+ T cells sorted from blood.

The CDR3 sequence: CSARDRELPFLDTQYF. CDR3 nucleotides: TGCAGTGCTAGAGATCGCGAGTTGCCATTTCTTGATACGCAGTATTTT. J is TRBJ2-3 and V is TRBV20-1, with D hard to call. The CDR3 is 16 amino acids. Germline V gene data show CDR1 as DFQATT and CDR2 as SNEGSKA (reference sequence). V gave up 0 bases and J gave up 6 bases, with 19 bases separating them.